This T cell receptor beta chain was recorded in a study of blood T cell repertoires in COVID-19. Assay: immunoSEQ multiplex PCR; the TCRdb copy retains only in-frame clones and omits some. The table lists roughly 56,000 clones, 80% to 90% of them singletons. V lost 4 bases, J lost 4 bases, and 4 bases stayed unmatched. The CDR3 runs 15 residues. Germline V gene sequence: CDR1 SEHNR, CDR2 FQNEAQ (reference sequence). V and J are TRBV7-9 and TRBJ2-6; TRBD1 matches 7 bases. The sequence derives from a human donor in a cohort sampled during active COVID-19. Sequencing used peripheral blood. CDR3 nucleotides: TGTGCCAGCAGCTCGACAGGGTCCGGGGCCAACGTCCTGACTTTC. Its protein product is CASSSTGSGANVLTF.